This T cell receptor beta chain was retrieved from a study of cytomegalovirus exposure and HLA in healthy donors. On this clone itself: The antigen is not known.

In the PCR, 60 Vbeta and 13 Jbeta primers were used. This table comes from immunoSEQ multiplex PCR, and its TCRdb copy is limited to in-frame clones, with some not included. The sample records 110,000 to 150,000 clones, around 67% being singletons. The study, taken as a whole, reports: The productive fraction for most TCR beta V segments was about 87% or about 30% in an earlier analysis.

V lost 6 bases to trimming and J lost 1 base, with 9 bases between them. This CDR3 has 14 amino acids. Germline assignment: CDR1 MNHEY and CDR2 SVGAGI. Source material: PBMCs. This rearrangement joins TRBV6-5 to TRBJ2-2; possibly TRBD1 for D (5 bases). The sequence was obtained from a man younger than 35 in good health and CMV-seropositive. The CDR3 DNA follows: TGTGCCAGCAGGAGGACAAAGAACACCGGGGAGCTGTTTTTT. It translates to CASRRTKNTGELFF.